The 7 T cell receptor beta chains presented below share a single source sample, sequenced in a study of blood T cell repertoires in COVID-19. Produced via immunoSEQ multiplex PCR; TCRdb's table is partial and in-frame only. This table holds approximately 46,000 clones, more than 65% found once. The sequenced sample was peripheral blood. These receptors were collected from a human donor in a cohort sampled during active COVID-19.

CDR3 loop: CASSLAGAVSYNEQFF. The CDR3 region has the DNA TGTGCCAGCAGTTTGGCTGGTGCCGTATCCTACAATGAGCAGTTCTTC. The chain uses TRBV28 and TRBJ2-1; D unclear. This CDR3 has 16 amino acids. The V gene's germline CDR1 is MDHEN and CDR2 SYDVKM. V was clipped by 3 bases and J by 1 base, with 13 bases between them.

This clone was found once. The chain has TRBV5-1 and TRBJ1-1; the D gene is possibly TRBD1 (6 bases). CDR3 length equals 14 residues. The germline V gene has CDR1 SGHRS and CDR2 YFSETQ. V gave up 2 bases and J gave up 3 bases, with 11 bases separating them. The CDR3 reads CASSLQGSDTEAFF. CDR3 in DNA: TGCGCCAGCAGCTTACAGGGATCGGACACTGAAGCTTTCTTT.

This clone was counted only a few times. This sequence joins TRBV7-2 and TRBJ2-7; D is undetermined. CDR1 SGHTA and CDR2 FQGNSA come from the germline V gene. CDR3 length: 13 residues. V lost 5 bases and J lost 1, with 9 bases in between. CDR3 loop: CASSNFPSYEQYF. The CDR3 bases are TGTGCCAGCAGCAACTTTCCTTCCTACGAGCAGTACTTC. The full variable domain, in which reference TRBV7-2 and TRBJ2-7 provide the parts outside the CDR3, is GAGVSQSPSNKVTEKGKDVELRCDPISGHTALYWYRQSLGQGLEFLIYFQGNSAPDKSGLPSDRFSAERTGGSVSTLTIQRTQQEDSAVYLCASSNFPSYEQYFGPGTRLTVT.

The CDR3 coding sequence is TGTGCCAGTAGTGGGGGACAGGGGGCGCAAGGCAATCAGCCCCAGCATTTT. This encodes CASSGGQGAQGNQPQHF. V usage is TRBV19 and J usage is TRBJ1-5; 12 bases align to TRBD1. V lost 5 bases and J lost 2; bases outside the gene matches: 7. The length of the CDR3 is 17 residues. Germline CDR1 LNHDA, CDR2 SQIVND (reference sequence).

The V gene is TRBV4-1, the J gene TRBJ2-7, with 12 bases fitting TRBD1. V was pared by 3 bases and J by 6 bases, with 9 bases of the junction left unmatched. The CDR3 loop spans 16 amino acids. Germline CDR1 reads MGHRA; CDR2 reads YSYEKL. CDR3 sequence: CASSHEAGQGAPEQYF. The CDR3 DNA reads as TGCGCCAGCAGCCATGAGGCGGGACAGGGGGCGCCCGAGCAGTACTTC.

The J gene is TRBJ2-7, the V gene TRBV3-1 (or the pseudogene TRBV3-2), with 10 bases aligning to TRBD2. The CDR3 length is 14 residues. Germline V gives CDR1 LGHDT, CDR2 YNNKEL (reference sequence). V shed 4 bases and J 3 bases; nucleotides not matched to a gene: 3. This CDR3 is CASSRTSGHYEQYF. The DNA for the CDR3 is TGTGCCAGCAGCCGGACTAGCGGTCACTACGAGCAGTACTTC.

By its share, this clone is medium-sized. The chain has TRBV5-1 and TRBJ1-5; 7 bases align to TRBD1. This CDR3 spans 17 amino acids. Germline-derived CDR1 and CDR2 are SGHRS and YFSETQ. Losses at the gene ends were 3 bases for V and 2 bases for J; bases not matched to a gene: 11. CDR3 loop: CASSSAPSTGGNQPQHF. The DNA for the CDR3 is TGCGCCAGCAGCTCGGCCCCGAGTACAGGGGGCAATCAGCCCCAGCATTTT.